The text below deals with one TCR beta chain. No antigen is known for it. Division of CD4+ cells produced a CD45RA+ naive subset and a CD45RA-negative memory subset. The data are from a study of shared clonotypes between healthy human individuals. Using immunoSEQ multiplex PCR, the repertoire was profiled, and TCRdb retains in-frame clones only, with some absent. The top ten clones hold more than 0.1% of a sample with over 2 million clones, 85% to 95% of them seen once. General study points: Non-shared clonotypes displayed generation probabilities falling below those of clonotypes present in all four donors. Sharing across a handful of donors was seen in around 5% of naive CD4 clonotypes.

This clonotype was sampled from a man aged 18 to 30 in good health. Sequenced sample: naive CD4+ T cells sorted from blood. Subset in this sample: CD45RA+ positively selected.

This chain's CDR3 is CASSVNRQYNQPQHF. In nucleotides, the CDR3 is TGTGCCAGCAGTGTAAACCGGCAGTACAATCAGCCCCAGCATTTT. The chain joins TRBV6-4 to TRBJ1-5; D uncertain. This CDR3 is built from 15 residues. V was pared by 4 bases and J by 3 bases, with 13 bases between. CDR1 is MRHNA, CDR2 SNTAGT, per germline.